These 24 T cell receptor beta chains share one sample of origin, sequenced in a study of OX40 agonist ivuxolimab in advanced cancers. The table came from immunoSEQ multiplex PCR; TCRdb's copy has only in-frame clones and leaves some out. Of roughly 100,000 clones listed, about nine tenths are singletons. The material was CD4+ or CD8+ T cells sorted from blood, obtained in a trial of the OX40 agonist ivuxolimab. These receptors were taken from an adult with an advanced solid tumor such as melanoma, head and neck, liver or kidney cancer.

The CDR3 region has the DNA TGTGCCAGCAGTTACGCAGTCCAAGAGACCCAGTACTTC. Translation: CASSYAVQETQYF. The chain recombines TRBV6-6 with TRBJ2-5, with unresolved D. This CDR3 is 13 amino acids long. The germline gives CDR1 MNHNY, CDR2 SVGAGI (reference sequence). Trimming removed 2 bases at V and 1 base at J, with 5 bases between.

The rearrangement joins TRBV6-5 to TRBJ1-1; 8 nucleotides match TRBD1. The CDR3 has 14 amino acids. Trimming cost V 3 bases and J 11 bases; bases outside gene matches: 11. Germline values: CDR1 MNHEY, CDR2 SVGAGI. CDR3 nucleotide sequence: TGTGCCAGCAGTTATGGGGACAGGAGGGTAGACGCTTTCTTT. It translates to CASSYGDRRVDAFF.

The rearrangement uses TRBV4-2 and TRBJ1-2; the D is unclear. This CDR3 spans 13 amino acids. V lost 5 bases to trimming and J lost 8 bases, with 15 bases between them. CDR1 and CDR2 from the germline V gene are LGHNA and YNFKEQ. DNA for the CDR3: TGTGCCAGCAGCTTGGGATGGGATCAAGGCTACACCTTC. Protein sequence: CASSLGWDQGYTF.

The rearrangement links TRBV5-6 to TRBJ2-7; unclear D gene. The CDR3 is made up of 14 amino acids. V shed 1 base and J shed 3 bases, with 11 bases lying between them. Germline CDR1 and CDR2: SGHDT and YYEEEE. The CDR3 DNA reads TGTGCCAGCAGCTTGCAGGAGTCCCGCTACGAGCAGTACTTC. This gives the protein CASSLQESRYEQYF.

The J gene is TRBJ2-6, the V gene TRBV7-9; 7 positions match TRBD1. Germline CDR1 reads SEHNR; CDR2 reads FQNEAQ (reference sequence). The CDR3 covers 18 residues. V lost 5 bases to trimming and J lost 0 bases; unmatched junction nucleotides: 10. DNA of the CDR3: TGTGCCAGCAGCGGCCTACTCCCAGGGGGCTCTGGGGCCAACGTCCTGACTTTC. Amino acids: CASSGLLPGGSGANVLTF.

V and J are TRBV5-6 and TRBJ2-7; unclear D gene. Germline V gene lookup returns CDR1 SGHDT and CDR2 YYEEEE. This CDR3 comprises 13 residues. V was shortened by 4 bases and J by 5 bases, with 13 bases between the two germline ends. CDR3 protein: CASSPGWVDEQYF. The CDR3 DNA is TGTGCCAGCAGCCCTGGGTGGGTAGACGAGCAGTACTTC.

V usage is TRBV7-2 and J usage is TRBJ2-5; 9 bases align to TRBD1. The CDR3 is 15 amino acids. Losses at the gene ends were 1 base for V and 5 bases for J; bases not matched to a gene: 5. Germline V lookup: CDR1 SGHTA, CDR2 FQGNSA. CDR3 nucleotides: TGTGCCAGCAGCTTAGAACAGGGGGCATGGGAGACCCAGTACTTC. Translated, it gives CASSLEQGAWETQYF.

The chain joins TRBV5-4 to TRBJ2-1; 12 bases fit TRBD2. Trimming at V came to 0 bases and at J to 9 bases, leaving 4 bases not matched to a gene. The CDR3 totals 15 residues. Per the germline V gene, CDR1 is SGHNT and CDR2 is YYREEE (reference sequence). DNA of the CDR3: TGTGCCAGCAGCTTGGGACTAGCGGGAGAGGGTGAGCAGTTCTTC. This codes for CASSLGLAGEGEQFF.

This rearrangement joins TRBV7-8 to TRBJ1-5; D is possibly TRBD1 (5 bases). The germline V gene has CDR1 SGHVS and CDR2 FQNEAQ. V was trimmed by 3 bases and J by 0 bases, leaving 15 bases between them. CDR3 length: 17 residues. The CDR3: CASSFTGHRLSNQPQHF. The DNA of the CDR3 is TGTGCCAGCAGCTTTACGGGGCACAGGCTTAGCAATCAGCCCCAGCATTTT.

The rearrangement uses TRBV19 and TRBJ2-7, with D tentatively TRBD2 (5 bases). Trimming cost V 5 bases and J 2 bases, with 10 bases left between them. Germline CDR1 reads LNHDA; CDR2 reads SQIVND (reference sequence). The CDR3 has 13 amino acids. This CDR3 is CASSPTSTYEQYF. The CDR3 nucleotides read TGTGCCAGTAGTCCTACTAGTACCTACGAGCAGTACTTC. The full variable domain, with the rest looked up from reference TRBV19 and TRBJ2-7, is DGGITQSPKYLFRKEGQNVTLSCEQNLNHDAMYWYRQDPGQGLRLIYYSQIVNDFQKGDIAEGYSVSREKKESFPLTVTSAQKNPTAFYLCASSPTSTYEQYFGPGTRLTVT.

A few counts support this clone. CDR3 amino acids: CASSQDLQGSGGYTF. As DNA, the CDR3 is TGCGCCAGCAGCCAAGATCTCCAGGGATCGGGTGGCTACACCTTC. The rearrangement joins TRBV4-1 to TRBJ1-2, with D maybe TRBD1 (5 bases). Trimming left V 0 bases short and J 7 bases short, with 15 bases between. The CDR3 sequence is 15 residues long. Germline V gives CDR1 MGHRA, CDR2 YSYEKL.

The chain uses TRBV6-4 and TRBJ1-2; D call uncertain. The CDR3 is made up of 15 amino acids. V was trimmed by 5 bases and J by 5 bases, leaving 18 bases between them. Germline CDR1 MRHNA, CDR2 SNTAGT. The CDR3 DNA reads TGTGCCAGCAGTCCTACAAATACCAGGCTTTATGGCTACACCTTC. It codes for CASSPTNTRLYGYTF.

In nucleotides, the CDR3 is TGTGCCAGCAGCGTCCCCGGGACAGACACAGATACGCAGTATTTT. Translating gives CASSVPGTDTDTQYF. V is TRBV9 and J is TRBJ2-3, with 7 bases fitting TRBD1. Unmatched junction bases numbered 5, after V lost 2 bases and J lost 2 bases. The CDR3 has 15 residues. Per germline, CDR1 SGDLS and CDR2 YYNGEE.

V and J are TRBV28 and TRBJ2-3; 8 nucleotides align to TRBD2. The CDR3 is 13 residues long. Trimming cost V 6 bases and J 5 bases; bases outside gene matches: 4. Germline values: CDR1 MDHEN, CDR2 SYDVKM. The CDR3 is CASRVREGDTQYF. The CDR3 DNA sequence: TGTGCCAGCAGGGTACGGGAGGGAGATACGCAGTATTTT. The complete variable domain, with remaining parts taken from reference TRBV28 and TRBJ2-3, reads DVKVTQSSRYLVKRTGEKVFLECVQDMDHENMFWYRQDPGLGLRLIYFSYDVKMKEKGDIPEGYSVSREKKERFSLILESASTNQTSMYLCASRVREGDTQYFGPGTRLTVL.

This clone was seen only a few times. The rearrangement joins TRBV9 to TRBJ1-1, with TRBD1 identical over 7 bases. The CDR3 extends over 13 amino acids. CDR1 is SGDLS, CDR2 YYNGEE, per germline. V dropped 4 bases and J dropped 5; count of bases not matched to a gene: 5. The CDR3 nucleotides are TGTGCCAGCAGCCTAGAGGGGGCAACTGAAGCTTTCTTT. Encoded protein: CASSLEGATEAFF.

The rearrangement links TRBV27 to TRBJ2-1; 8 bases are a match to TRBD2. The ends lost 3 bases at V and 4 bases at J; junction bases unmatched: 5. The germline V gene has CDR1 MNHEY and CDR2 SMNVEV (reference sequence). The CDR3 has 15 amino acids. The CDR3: CASSFTGTRYNEQFF. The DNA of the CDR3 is TGTGCCAGCAGTTTCACCGGGACTAGGTACAATGAGCAGTTCTTC.

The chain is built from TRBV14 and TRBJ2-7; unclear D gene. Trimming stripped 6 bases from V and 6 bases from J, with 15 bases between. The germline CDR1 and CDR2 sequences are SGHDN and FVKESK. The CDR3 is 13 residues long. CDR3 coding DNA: TGTGCCAGCAGTATTGCGGCTAGTTCCGAGCAGTACTTC. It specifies CASSIAASSEQYF.

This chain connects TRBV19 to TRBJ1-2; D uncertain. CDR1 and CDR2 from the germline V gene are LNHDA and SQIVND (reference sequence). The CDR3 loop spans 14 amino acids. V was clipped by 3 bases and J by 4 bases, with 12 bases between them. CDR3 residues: CASSISVYTYGYTF. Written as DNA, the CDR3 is TGTGCCAGTAGTATCTCGGTGTATACCTATGGCTACACCTTC. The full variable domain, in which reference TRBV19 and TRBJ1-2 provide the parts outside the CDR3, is DGGITQSPKYLFRKEGQNVTLSCEQNLNHDAMYWYRQDPGQGLRLIYYSQIVNDFQKGDIAEGYSVSREKKESFPLTVTSAQKNPTAFYLCASSISVYTYGYTFGSGTRLTVV.

CDR3 nucleotides: TGTGCCAGCAGTTATGGGGGACAGGGATCTGGCTACACCTTC. Translating gives CASSYGGQGSGYTF. The J gene is TRBJ1-2, the V gene TRBV6-5; 9 positions match TRBD1. This CDR3 is built from 14 residues. CDR1 is MNHEY, CDR2 SVGAGI, per germline. With 3 bases clipped from V and 7 bases from J, the junction kept 6 bases outside the gene matches.

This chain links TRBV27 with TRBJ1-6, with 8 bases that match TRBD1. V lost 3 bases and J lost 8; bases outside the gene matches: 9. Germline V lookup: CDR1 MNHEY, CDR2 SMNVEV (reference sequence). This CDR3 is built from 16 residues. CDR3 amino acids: CASSFGVQGAYSPLHF. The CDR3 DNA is TGTGCCAGCAGTTTCGGCGTTCAGGGGGCCTATTCACCCCTCCACTTT.

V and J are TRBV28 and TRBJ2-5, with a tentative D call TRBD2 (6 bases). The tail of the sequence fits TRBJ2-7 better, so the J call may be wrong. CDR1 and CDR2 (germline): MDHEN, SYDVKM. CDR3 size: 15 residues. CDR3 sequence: CASRRYGGGSYEQYF. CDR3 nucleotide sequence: TGTGCCAGCAGACGTTACGGTGGGGGGTCCTACGAGCAGTACTTC.

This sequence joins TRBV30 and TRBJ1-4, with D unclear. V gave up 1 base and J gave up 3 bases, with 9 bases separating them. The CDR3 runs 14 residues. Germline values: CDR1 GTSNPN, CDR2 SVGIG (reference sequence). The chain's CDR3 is CAWSEGTANEKLFF. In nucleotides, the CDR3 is TGTGCCTGGAGTGAAGGAACAGCTAATGAAAAACTGTTTTTT.

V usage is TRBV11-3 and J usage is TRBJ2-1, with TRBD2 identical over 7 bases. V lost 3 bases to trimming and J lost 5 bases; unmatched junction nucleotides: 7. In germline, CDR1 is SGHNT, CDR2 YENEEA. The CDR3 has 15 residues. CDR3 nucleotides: TGTGCCAGCAGCTTGTTTGTGCTAGCGGACAATGAGCAGTTCTTC. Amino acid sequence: CASSLFVLADNEQFF.

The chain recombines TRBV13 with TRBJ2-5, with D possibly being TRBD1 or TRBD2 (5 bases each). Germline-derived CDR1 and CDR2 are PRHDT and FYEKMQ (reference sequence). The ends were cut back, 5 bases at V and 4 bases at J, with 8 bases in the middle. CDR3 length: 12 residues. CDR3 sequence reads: CASSGTSETQYF. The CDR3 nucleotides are TGTGCCAGCAGCGGGACGTCAGAGACCCAGTACTTC.